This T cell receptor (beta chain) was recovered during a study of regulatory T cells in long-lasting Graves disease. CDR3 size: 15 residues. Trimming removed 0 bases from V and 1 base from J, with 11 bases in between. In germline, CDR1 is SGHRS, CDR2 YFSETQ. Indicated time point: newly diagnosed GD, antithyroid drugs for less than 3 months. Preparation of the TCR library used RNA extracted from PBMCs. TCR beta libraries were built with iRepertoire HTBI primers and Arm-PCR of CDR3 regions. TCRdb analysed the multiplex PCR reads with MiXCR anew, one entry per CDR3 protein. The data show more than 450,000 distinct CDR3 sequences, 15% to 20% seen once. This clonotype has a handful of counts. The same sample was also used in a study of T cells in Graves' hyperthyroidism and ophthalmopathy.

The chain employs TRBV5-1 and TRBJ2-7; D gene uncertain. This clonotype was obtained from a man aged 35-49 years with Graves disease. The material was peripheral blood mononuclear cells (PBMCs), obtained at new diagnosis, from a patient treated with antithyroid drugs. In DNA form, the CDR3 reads TGCGCCAGCAGCTTGGGGGCAGCAACTTCCTACGAGCAGTACTTC. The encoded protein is CASSLGAATSYEQYF.